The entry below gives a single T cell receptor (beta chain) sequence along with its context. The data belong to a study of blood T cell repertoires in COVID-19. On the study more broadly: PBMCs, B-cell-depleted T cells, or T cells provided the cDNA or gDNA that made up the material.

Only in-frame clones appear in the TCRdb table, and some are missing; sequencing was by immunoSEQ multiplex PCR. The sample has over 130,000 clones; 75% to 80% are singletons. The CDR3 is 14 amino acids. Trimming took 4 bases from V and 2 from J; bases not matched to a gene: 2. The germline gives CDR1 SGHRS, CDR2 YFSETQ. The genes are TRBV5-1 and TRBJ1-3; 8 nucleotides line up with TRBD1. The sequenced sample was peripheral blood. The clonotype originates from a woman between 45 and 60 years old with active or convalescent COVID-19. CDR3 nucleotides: TGCGCCAGCAGCCCAGGGGGCACTGGAAACACCATATATTTT. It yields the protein CASSPGGTGNTIYF.